These T cell receptor beta chains were read from a single sample in a study of blood T cell repertoires in COVID-19. The assay was immunoSEQ multiplex PCR, and TCRdb's table has in-frame clones only and misses some. This sample carries a few hundred thousand clones, about 88% of them seen once, and the ten largest clones take around 9.6%. The material sequenced was peripheral blood. All receptors come from a woman aged 45-65 years with COVID-19, enrolled during active disease. CDR3s leave out the opening cysteine and the closing phenylalanine or tryptophan. Fields, in order: V gene, CDR3 length, CDR3 protein.

TRBV18	11	ASSSQQGGIQY
TRBV27	13	ASSFIGGSGEKLF
TRBV9	12	ASSAGTGLKEQF
TRBV3-1/TRBV3-2	14	ASSQGFRAGTDTQY
TRBV15	13	ATQPLQGADYGYT
TRBV3-1/TRBV3-2	14	ASSQVTGRNTGELF
TRBV10-3	12	AISALSGANVLT
TRBV28	12	ASSPNRGNSPLH
TRBV3-1/TRBV3-2	10	ASSQDLRSQY
TRBV7-8	13	ASSLARGPNYGYT
TRBV5-1	11	ASSLASGGELF
TRBV19	13	ASSPRTGVGTEAF
TRBV30	11	AWSDGSGNTIY
TRBV4-1	14	ASSRGGGAGANVLT
TRBV28	13	ASSSPGQGQDGYT
TRBV10-3	11	AIRTGDGTEAF
TRBV4-3	14	ASSQDLPLRPYEQY
TRBV6-5	10	ASSWGDSPLH
TRBV7-3	13	ASSLNGGSGNIQY
TRBV30	13	AWSFDSAGYYGYT
TRBV10-1	12	ASSESRDRSGYT
TRBV10-2	12	ASSGTGREETQY
TRBV6-5	12	ASSHRQGAGEQY
TRBV5-6	11	ASSPGGGDTQY
TRBV19	12	ASRGQYQNQPQH
TRBV11-2	11	ASSLTGEYEQY
TRBV5-8	15	ASSLGSKSPTNEKLF
TRBV6-5	13	ASSTRTPNTGELF
TRBV6-5	11	ASNRQGYNEQF
TRBV25-1	13	ASSDPGQANYGYT
TRBV5-1	13	ASSLLAGFDNEQF
TRBV5-4	12	ASSLSQGWGEQF
TRBV19	12	ASSPTGIIYEQY
TRBV7-2	15	ASSLATGGGSNTEAF
TRBV11-2	12	ASTSPGGYYGYT